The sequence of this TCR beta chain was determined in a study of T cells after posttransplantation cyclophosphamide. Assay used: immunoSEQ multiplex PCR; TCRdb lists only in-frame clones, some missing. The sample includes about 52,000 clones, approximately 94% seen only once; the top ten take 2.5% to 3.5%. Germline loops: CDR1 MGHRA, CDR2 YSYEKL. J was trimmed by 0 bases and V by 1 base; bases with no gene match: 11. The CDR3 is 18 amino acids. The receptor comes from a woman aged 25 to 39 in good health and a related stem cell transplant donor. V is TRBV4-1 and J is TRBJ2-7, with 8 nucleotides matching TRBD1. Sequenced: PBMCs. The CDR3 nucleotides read TGCGCCAGCAGCCAAGGGGGTGGGGACAGGAGAAGCTCCTACGAGCAGTACTTC. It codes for CASSQGGGDRRSSYEQYF.